These T cell receptor beta chains were read from a single sample in a study of blood T cell repertoires in COVID-19. Produced via immunoSEQ multiplex PCR; TCRdb's table is partial and in-frame only. The sample yields 350,000 to 550,000 clones, around 88% seen once. The sample taken for sequencing was peripheral blood. These receptors originate from a woman aged 30 to 39 with acute or convalescent COVID-19. Both conserved end residues are part of each CDR3. The D gene is left open where the match is weak. Clone size is shown for a subset of rows, as once, few, many or a class of expanded clone.

d_call j_call v_call clone_size cdr3_nt cdr3_aa
. TRBJ2-5 TRBV11-2 . TGTGCCAGCAGCTTGTTGAGGGGGGGGCGTAGTAAAGAGACCCAGTACTTC CASSLLRGGRSKETQYF
TRBD1 TRBJ1-5 TRBV4-1 . TGCGCCAGCAGCGCCCGGACCGGGACAGGGGTAGGTCAGCCCCAGCATTTT CASSARTGTGVGQPQHF
. TRBJ2-7 TRBV19 . TGTGCCAGTAGTATGGGGCACCCGCCCAGATACTACGAGCAGTACTTC CASSMGHPPRYYEQYF
. TRBJ1-2 TRBV7-9 . TGTGCCAGCAGCCAAGGGACTGCAGCTAACTATGGCTACACCTTC CASSQGTAANYGYTF
. TRBJ1-2 TRBV6-5 . TGTGCCAGCAGTTCAACAGGGATAAAGAATGGCTACACCTTC CASSSTGIKNGYTF
. TRBJ1-1 TRBV27 . TGTGCCAGCAGTTTTCGGGGAAACTCCATGATGAACACTGAAGCTTTCTTT CASSFRGNSMMNTEAFF
. TRBJ2-3 TRBV19 . TGTGCCAGTAGTATCCAAAATACGCAGTATTTT CASSIQNTQYF
TRBD1 TRBJ2-3 TRBV23-1 . TGCGCCAGTAATGGGGGGACAGGGGAAACAGATACGCAGTATTTT CASNGGTGETDTQYF
. TRBJ1-6 TRBV27 . TGTGCCAGCGCGTGGGACATCGGGAATTCACCCCTCCACTTT CASAWDIGNSPLHF
. TRBJ2-2 TRBV5-6 . TGTGCCAGCAGCTTGGCCCTCGTGGGGGAGCTGTTTTTT CASSLALVGELFF
. TRBJ2-2 TRBV19 few TGTGCCACCGCTTCACAGGGTCTTAACACCGGGGAGCTGTTTTTT CATASQGLNTGELFF
. TRBJ2-3 TRBV11-2 . TGTGCCAGCAGCTTCAACAGGGAATGGGATACGCAGTATTTT CASSFNREWDTQYF
TRBD1 TRBJ1-6 TRBV7-6 . TGTGCCAGCAGCTTAAGGGACAGCTATAATTCACCCCTCCACTTT CASSLRDSYNSPLHF
. TRBJ1-5 TRBV19 . TGTGCCAGTAGTTGGTTGGCCCCGAGCAATCAGCCCCAGCATTTT CASSWLAPSNQPQHF
. TRBJ1-4 TRBV2 . TGTGCCAGCAGTAAACGACAGGATAGTGAAAAACTGTTTTTT CASSKRQDSEKLFF
TRBD1 TRBJ1-2 TRBV6-5 . TGTGCCAGCAGCGGGACAGAGAGAGGCGGCTACACCTTC CASSGTERGGYTF
TRBD1 TRBJ2-7 TRBV5-4 . TGTGCCAGCAGCTTTGGACAGGGTCAATACGAGCAGTACTTC CASSFGQGQYEQYF
TRBD1 TRBJ1-2 TRBV29-1 . TGCAGCGTTGATTTTAGGACAGGGGCAAGCTATGGCTACACCTTC CSVDFRTGASYGYTF
TRBD2 TRBJ2-3 TRBV6-5 many TGTGCCAGCAGTAGCGGGGGTGAAGATACGCAGTATTTT CASSSGGEDTQYF
TRBD1 TRBJ2-1 TRBV28 . TGTGCCAGCAGTTTAATTGTCACAGGGGCTTCGAGGGAGCAGTTCTTC CASSLIVTGASREQFF
. TRBJ2-5 TRBV12-1 . TGTGCCAGCAGCTTCGGCCCGGAGGAGACCCAGTACTTC CASSFGPEETQYF
. TRBJ2-5 TRBV18 . TGTGCCAGCTCACCAGGGGGCGCAGAGACCCAGTACTTC CASSPGGAETQYF
. TRBJ1-2 TRBV5-1 . TGCGCCAGCAGCTTGGAGGCACAACAGGGTCGCTATGGCTACACCTTC CASSLEAQQGRYGYTF
. TRBJ2-3 TRBV21-1 . TGTGCCAGCAGCAAAGATGGTAGCGGGGGGGCCTTCCGTCGCACAGATACGCAGTATTTT CASSKDGSGGAFRRTDTQYF
TRBD1 TRBJ2-7 TRBV6-5 . TGTGCCAGCAGGGGGACGGGACAGTTCTACGAGCAGTACTTC CASRGTGQFYEQYF
. TRBJ2-1 TRBV5-1 . TGCGCCAGCAGCCCACGAGAGACTTCGTATGAGCAGTTCTTC CASSPRETSYEQFF
TRBD1 TRBJ1-5 TRBV4-1 . TGCGCCAGCAGCCAAGAACAGGGGGTAGGTCAGCCCCAGCATTTT CASSQEQGVGQPQHF
. TRBJ1-3 TRBV7-9 . TGTGCCAGCAGCCCTAGACCCCGGCAGGGGAGCTCTGGAAACACCATATATTTT CASSPRPRQGSSGNTIYF
TRBD1 TRBJ1-2 TRBV2 . TGTGCCAGCAGACAGGGGGTCTATGGCTACACCTTC CASRQGVYGYTF
. TRBJ1-5 TRBV6-5 . TGTGCCAGCAGTAACCCCGGGATGCCCCAGCATTTT CASSNPGMPQHF
TRBD2 TRBJ2-2 TRBV6-1 . TGTGCCAGCAGTGAAAAGTTAGCGGGGTATTATGCCGGGGAGCTGTTTTTT CASSEKLAGYYAGELFF